This entry describes one T cell receptor (beta chain). Its antigen has not been determined. No much larger clone exists at a distance of one base, and base qualities are not known. This sample stems from a study of OX40 agonist ivuxolimab in advanced cancers. At the level of the whole study: Ivuxolimab was a fully human IgG2 agonistic monoclonal antibody targeting the costimulatory receptor OX40 (CD134). Intravenous ivuxolimab was administered to patients every 2 weeks at six dose levels: 0.01, 0.1, 0.3, 1.5, 3 and 10 mg/kg. Of the approximately 53 patients in dose escalation, about 20 had hepatocellular carcinoma, about 15 had melanoma, 9 had renal cell carcinoma and 9 had head and neck cancer. A male proportion of 75% to 85% and a mean age of around 60 years, ranging from 23 to 79, were recorded for the dose-escalation cohort. Prior anti-PD-1, anti-PD-L1 or anti-CTLA-4 therapy was permitted, and 30% to 50% of dose-escalation patients had received checkpoint inhibitors. Partial responses occurred in three dose-escalation patients, of whom one had hepatocellular carcinoma and two had cutaneous melanoma. Peripheral TCRbeta sequencing was intended to test whether TCR sequence diversity was altered and clonal T-cell expansion was caused by ivuxolimab. The paper covers the monotherapy dose-escalation part of the phase I ivuxolimab trial, which included N ≈ 54 patients.

The investigation overall reported the following: The antigen specificity of the peripheral T cells that underwent clonal expansion was not determined. In the 0.1-3.0 mg/kg groups, partial responders were among the patients with the lowest normalized peripheral clonal expansion, particularly in CD8+ T cells. After ivuxolimab, more expanded clones were found on average in CD8+ T cells than in CD4+ T cells. At doses of 0.1 to 3.0 mg/kg, clonal expansion of both CD4+ and CD8+ blood T cells was observed from baseline to week 6. Low levels of normalized T-cell clonal expansion were also seen in some nonresponding patients.

The trial excluded patients who had a history of autoimmune disease or were on systemic immunosuppression. Peripheral blood for TCR sequencing was collected from all dose cohorts at baseline, on cycle 4 day 1, and on cycle 7 day 1. Samples were obtained from an open-label, multicenter, first-in-human phase I dose-escalation trial of ivuxolimab. The trial enrolled adults with locally advanced or metastatic head and neck squamous cell, hepatocellular, melanoma or renal cell carcinoma. CD4+ and CD8+ T cells were sorted separately from peripheral blood before TCR sequencing. For sequencing of the TCRbeta CDR3 region, genomic DNA was extracted from the sorted cells. The immunoSEQ Assay was used to sequence the TCRbeta CDR3 regions. Sourced from immuneACCESS, this table was stored by TCRdb with only in-frame sequences that have V and J called. A share of the clones is absent; for the studies checked, an unresolved V gene accounts for under half, and the remainder has no known explanation. The sample table contains tens of thousands of clones; only one count was recorded for about 88% of them. 6% to 8.5% of the sample belongs to the ten largest clones.

A distance of 10 bases separates the germline ends of V and J, which lose 1 base and 2 bases respectively. Taken from the germline V gene, the CDR1 and CDR2 loops are SGHRS and YFSETQ. Including the terminal cysteine and phenylalanine, the CDR3 comprises 15 residues. Left in the record is the CDR3 DNA by itself, 45 bases read in frame from the first base. This chain is built from TRBV5-1 and TRBJ2-1; the D gene cannot be named for sure. This specimen consisted of CD4+ or CD8+ T cells sorted from blood, obtained in a trial of the OX40 agonist ivuxolimab. The sequence was collected from an adult with an advanced solid tumor such as melanoma, head and neck, liver or kidney cancer. DNA sequence: TGCGCCAGCAGCTTGTTTGGTGAGGCCTACAATGAGCAGTTCTTC. Its translation is CASSLFGEAYNEQFF.